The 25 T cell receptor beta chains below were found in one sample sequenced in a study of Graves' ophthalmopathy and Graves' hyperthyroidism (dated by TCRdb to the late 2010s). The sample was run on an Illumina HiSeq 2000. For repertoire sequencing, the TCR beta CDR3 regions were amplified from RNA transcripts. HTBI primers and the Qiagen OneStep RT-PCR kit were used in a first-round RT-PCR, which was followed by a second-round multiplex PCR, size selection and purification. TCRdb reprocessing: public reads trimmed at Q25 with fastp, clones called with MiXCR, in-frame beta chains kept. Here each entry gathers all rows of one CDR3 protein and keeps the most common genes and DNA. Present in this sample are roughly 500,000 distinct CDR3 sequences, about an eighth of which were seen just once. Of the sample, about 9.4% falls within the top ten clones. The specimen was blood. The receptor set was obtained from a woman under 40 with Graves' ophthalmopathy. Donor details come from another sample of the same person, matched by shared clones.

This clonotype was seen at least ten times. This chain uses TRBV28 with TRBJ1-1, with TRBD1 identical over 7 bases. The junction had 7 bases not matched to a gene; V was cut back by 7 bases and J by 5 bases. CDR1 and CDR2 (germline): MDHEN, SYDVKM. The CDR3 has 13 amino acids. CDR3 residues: CASTEAGGTEAFF. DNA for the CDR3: TGTGCCAGCACCGAAGCAGGGGGAACTGAAGCTTTCTTT.

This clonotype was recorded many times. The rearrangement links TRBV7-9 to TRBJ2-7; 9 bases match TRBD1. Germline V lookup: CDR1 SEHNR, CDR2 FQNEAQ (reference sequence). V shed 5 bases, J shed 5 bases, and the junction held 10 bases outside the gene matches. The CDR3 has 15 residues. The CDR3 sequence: CASSPPGTGSHEQYF. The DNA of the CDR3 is TGTGCCAGCAGCCCTCCCGGGACAGGGTCGCACGAGCAGTACTTC.

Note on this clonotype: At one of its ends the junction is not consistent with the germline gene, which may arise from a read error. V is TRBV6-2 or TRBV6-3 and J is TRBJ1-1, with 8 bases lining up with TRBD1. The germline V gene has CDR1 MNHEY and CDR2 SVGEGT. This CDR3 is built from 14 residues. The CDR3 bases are TGTGCCAGCAGTCGTCGACAGGGGAACACTGAAGCTTGCTTT. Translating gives CASSRRQGNTEACF.

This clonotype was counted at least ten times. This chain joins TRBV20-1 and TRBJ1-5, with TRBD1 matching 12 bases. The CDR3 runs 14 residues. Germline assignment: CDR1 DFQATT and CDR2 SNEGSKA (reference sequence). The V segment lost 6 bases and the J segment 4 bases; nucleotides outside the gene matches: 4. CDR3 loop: CSAPGQGANQPQHF. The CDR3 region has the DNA TGCAGTGCCCCGGGACAGGGGGCAAATCAGCCCCAGCATTTT.

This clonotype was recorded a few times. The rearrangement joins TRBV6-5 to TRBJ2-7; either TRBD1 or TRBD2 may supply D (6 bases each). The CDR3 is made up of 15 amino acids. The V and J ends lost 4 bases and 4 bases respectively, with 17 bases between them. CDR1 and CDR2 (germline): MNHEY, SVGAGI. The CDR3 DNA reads TGTGCCAGCAGTTCCATCTGGGGGGCGGGGTACGAGCAGTACTTC. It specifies CASSSIWGAGYEQYF.

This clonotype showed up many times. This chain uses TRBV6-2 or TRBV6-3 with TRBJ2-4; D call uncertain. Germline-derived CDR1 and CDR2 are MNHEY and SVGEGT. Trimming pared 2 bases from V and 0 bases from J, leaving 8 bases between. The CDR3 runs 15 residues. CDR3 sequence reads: CASSYGRLAKNIQYF. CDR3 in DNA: TGTGCCAGCAGTTACGGCAGGCTAGCCAAAAACATTCAGTACTTC.

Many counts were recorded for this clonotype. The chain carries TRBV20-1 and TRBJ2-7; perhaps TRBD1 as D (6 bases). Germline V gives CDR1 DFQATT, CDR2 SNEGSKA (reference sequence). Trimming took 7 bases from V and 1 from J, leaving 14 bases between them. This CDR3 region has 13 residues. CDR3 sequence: CSVAAGDSYEQYF. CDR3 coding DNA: TGCAGTGTGGCGGCAGGGGATTCCTACGAGCAGTACTTC.

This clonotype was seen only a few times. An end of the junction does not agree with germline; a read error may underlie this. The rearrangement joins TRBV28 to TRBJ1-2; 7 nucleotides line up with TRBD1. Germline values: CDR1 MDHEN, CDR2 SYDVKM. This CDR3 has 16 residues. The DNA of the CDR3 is TGTGCCAGCAGTTTATATAGGGGGCTACGGCGGAGGATCTTAGCCTTC. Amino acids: CASSLYRGLRRRILAF.

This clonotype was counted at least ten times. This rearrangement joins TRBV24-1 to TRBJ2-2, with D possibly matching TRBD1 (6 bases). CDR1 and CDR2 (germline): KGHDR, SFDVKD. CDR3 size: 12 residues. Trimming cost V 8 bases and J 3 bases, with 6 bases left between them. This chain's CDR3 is CATNRDTGELFF. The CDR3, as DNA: TGTGCCACCAACAGGGACACCGGGGAGCTGTTTTTT.

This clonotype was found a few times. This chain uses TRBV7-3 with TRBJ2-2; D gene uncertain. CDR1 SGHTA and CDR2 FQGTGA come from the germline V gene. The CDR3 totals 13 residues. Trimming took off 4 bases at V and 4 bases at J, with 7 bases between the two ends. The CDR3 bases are TGTGCCAGCAGCTCCGCGGTCACCGGGGAGCTGTTTTTT. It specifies CASSSAVTGELFF.

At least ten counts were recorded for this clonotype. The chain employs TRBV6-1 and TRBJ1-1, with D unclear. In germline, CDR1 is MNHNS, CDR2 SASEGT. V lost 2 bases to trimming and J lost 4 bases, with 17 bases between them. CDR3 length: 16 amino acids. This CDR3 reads CASSERAAPFSTEAFF. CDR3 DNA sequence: TGTGCCAGCAGTGAAAGGGCGGCCCCGTTCTCCACTGAAGCTTTCTTT.

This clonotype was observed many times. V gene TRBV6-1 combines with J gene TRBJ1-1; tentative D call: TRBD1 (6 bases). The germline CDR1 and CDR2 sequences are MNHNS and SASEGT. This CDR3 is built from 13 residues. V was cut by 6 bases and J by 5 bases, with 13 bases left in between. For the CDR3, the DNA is TGTGCCAGCAGGAACCTAGGGGGAACTGAAGCTTTCTTT. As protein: CASRNLGGTEAFF.

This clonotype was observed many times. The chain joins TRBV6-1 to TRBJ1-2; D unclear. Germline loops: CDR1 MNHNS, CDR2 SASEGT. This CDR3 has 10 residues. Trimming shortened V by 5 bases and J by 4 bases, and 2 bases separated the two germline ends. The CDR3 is CASSFYGYTF. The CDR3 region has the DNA TGTGCCAGCAGTTTCTATGGCTACACCTTC.

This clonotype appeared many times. The CDR3 region is CASSQGPNQETQYF. CDR3 bases: TGTGCCAGCAGCCAAGGCCCCAACCAAGAGACCCAGTACTTC. The gene calls are TRBV14 and TRBJ2-5; D remains unclear. Germline-derived CDR1 and CDR2 are SGHDN and FVKESK. V was clipped by 1 base and J by 0 bases, with 6 bases between them. CDR3 length equals 14 residues.

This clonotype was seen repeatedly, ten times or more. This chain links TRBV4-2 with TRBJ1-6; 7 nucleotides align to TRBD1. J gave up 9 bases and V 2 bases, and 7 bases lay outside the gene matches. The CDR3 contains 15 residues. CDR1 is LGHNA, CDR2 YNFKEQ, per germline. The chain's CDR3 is CASSQSRDSFSPLHF. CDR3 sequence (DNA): TGTGCCAGCAGCCAATCCCGGGACAGCTTTTCACCCCTCCACTTT.

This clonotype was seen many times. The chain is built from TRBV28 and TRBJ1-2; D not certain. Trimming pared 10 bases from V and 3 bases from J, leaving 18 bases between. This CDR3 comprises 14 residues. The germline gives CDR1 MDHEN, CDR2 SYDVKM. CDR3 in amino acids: CATTKWAGDYGYTF. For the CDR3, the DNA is TGTGCCACCACCAAATGGGCAGGAGACTATGGCTACACCTTC.

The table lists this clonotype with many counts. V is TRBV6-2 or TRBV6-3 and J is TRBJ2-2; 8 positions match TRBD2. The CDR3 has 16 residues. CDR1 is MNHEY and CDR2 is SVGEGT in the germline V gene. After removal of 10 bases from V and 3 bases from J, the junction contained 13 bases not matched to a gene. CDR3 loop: CATSLGAGDHTGELFF. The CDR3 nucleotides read TGTGCCACCTCCTTGGGAGCGGGGGACCACACCGGGGAGCTGTTTTTT.

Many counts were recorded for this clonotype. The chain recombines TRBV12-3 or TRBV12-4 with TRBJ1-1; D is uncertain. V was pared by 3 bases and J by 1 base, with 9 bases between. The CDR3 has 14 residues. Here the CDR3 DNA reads TGTGCCAGCAGTTTTATCCTGAGGAACACTGAAGCTTTCTTT. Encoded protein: CASSFILRNTEAFF.

CDR3 DNA: TGTGCCAGCAGCCAAATCCCGACTGACTCTGGAAACACCATATATTTT. It translates to CASSQIPTDSGNTIYF. The V and J genes are TRBV3-1 and TRBJ1-3; D remains ambiguous. This CDR3 spans 16 amino acids. Germline V gene lookup returns CDR1 LGHDT and CDR2 YNNKEL (reference sequence). The V end lost 2 bases, the J end lost 0 bases, and 11 bases lay between the germline ends.

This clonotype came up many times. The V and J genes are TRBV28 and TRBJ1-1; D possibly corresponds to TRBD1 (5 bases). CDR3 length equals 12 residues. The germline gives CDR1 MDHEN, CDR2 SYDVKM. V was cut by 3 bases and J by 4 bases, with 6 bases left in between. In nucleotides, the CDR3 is TGTGCCAGCAGTTTTCAGGGCACTGAAGCTTTCTTT. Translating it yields CASSFQGTEAFF.

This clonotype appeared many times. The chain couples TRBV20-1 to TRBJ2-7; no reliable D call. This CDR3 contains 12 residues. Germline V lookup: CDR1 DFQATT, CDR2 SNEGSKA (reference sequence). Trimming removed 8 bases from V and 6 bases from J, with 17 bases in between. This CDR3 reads CSIRLVGFEQYF. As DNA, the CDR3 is TGCAGTATCAGGCTAGTAGGTTTCGAGCAGTACTTC.

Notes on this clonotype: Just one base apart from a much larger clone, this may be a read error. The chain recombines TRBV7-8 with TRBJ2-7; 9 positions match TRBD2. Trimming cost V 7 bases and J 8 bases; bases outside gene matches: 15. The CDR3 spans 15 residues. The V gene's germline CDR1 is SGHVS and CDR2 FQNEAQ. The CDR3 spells CASTKVGGGATKQYF. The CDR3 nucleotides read TGTGCCAGCACCAAAGTTGGCGGGGGGGCCACCAAGCAGTACTTC. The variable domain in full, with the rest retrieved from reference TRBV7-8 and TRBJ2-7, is GAGVSQSPRYKVAKRGQDVALRCDPISGHVSLFWYQQALGQGPEFLTYFQNEAQLDKSGLPSDRFFAERPEGSVSTLKIQRTQQEDSAVYLCASTKVGGGATKQYFGPGTRLTVT.

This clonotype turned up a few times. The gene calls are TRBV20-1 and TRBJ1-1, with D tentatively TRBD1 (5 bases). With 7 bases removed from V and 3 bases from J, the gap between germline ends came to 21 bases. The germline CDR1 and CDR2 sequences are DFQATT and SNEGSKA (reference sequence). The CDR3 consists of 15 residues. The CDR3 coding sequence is TGCAGTGTCCCCGTAATGGGGGACGGGGACACTGAAGCTTTCTTT. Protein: CSVPVMGDGDTEAFF.

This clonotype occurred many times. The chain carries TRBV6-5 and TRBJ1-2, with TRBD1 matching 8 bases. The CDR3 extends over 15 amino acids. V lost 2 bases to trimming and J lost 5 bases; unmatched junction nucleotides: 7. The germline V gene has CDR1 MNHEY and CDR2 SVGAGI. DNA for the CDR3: TGTGCCAGCAGTTACCTCCAGGGGGCAAGTTATGGCTACACCTTC. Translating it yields CASSYLQGASYGYTF.

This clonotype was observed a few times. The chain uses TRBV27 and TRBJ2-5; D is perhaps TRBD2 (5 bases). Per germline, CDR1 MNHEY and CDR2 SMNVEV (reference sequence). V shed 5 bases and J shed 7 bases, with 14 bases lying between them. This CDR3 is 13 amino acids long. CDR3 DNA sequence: TGTGCCAGCAGTCCCAAACTAGTGGGGACCCAGTACTTC. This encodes CASSPKLVGTQYF.